This T cell receptor beta chain was recorded in a study of tissue T cells after allogeneic stem cell transplantation. Study-wide findings and caveats: TCR repertoires tracked anatomic similarity, regardless of disease or transplant status. Shared clones across patients were few; motif clustering revealed tissue-specific shared signatures. Only a limited share of tissue TCRs appeared in blood or spleen.

Details on this clone: The target antigen is unknown. The gene symbols are mouse symbols. The sequence runs out 1 residue before the end of the CDR3; the remainder is reconstructed from the germline J gene.

Looked up from germline, CDR1 is NSQYPW and CDR2 is LRSPGD (reference sequence). V lost 2 bases to trimming and J lost 4 bases; unmatched junction nucleotides: 1. CDR3 length: 14 residues. Sequencing of TCRbeta CDR3 at survey depth gave sequences and template counts. Measured with immunoSEQ multiplex PCR; TCRdb has only the in-frame clones, and not every one. Of about 48,000 clones listed, about three quarters were seen once; the top ten hold approximately 0.55%. Sequencing was carried out using sorted cells pooled from one or two spleens. The origin of this receptor is a pool of C57BL/6 mice in good health. The chain carries TRBV1 and TRBJ1-1; 10 nucleotides align to TRBD1. The CDR3 loop is CTCSARDRGTEVFF. The part of the CDR3 DNA that was read is TGCACCTGCAGTGCACGGGACAGGGGCACAGAAGTCTTC.